This record looks at one T cell receptor beta chain sequence and its context. The data stem from a study of T cell responses to AZD1222 COVID-19 vaccine. About the research overall: Some second doses came at about 4 weeks and others at about 12 weeks; these were pooled.

The CDR3 is 15 amino acids. CDR1 is MNHNS, CDR2 SASEGT, per germline. V gave up 3 bases and J gave up 0 bases, with 9 bases separating them. Clones were sequenced by immunoSEQ multiplex PCR, and TCRdb holds only the in-frame ones, with some missing. The table records more than 150,000 clones, approximately 90% of them present only once. The origin of this receptor is an adult in good health. The V call is TRBV6-1, the J call TRBJ2-4, with D tentatively TRBD1 or TRBD2 (5 bases each). The material sequenced was peripheral blood, taken on day 0 of AZD1222 vaccination. The CDR3 bases are TGTGCCAGCAGTGACGGGGCCCTAGCCAAAAACATTCAGTACTTC. It specifies CASSDGALAKNIQYF.